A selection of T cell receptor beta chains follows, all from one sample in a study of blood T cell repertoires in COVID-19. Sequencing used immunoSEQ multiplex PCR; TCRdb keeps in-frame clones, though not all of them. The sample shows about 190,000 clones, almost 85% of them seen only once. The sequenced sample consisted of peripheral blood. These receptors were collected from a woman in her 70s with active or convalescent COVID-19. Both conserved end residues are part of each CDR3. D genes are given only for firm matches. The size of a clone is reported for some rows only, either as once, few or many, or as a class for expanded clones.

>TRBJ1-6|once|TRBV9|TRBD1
TGTGCCAGCAGCGTGGCTGACAGGGGCTCACCCCTCCACTTT
CASSVADRGSPLHF
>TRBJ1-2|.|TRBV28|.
TGTGCCAGCACCCCAACGACAGTCTATGGCTACACCTTC
CASTPTTVYGYTF
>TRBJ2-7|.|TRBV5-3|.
TGTGCCAGAAGCTTGCGGATCCCCCGGGGTGAGCAGTACTTC
CARSLRIPRGEQYF
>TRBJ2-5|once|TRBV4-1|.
TGCGCCAGCAGCCAAGACGAGGGTCTCGGGGAGACCCAGTACTTC
CASSQDEGLGETQYF
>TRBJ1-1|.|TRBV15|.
TGTGCCACCAGCAGAGATCCCGGTACCGGGACTATGAACACTGAAGCTTTCTTT
CATSRDPGTGTMNTEAFF
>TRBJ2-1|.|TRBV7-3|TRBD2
TGTGCCAGCAGCTCGGGACTAGCGGGAGGAGAGCAGTTCTTC
CASSSGLAGGEQFF
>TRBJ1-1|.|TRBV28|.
TGTGCCAGCAGTTTACCAGGGGTCATGAACACTGAAGCTTTCTTT
CASSLPGVMNTEAFF
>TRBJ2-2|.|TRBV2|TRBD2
TGTGCCAGCAGACTAGCGTGGACCGGGGAGCTGTTTTTT
CASRLAWTGELFF
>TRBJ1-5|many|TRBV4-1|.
TGCGCCAGCAGCCAAGATATCGGACAGCCTATATGGCCCCAGCATTTT
CASSQDIGQPIWPQHF
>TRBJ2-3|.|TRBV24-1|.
TGTGCCACCAGTGATTTATCCAGGGGCACAGATACGCAGTATTTT
CATSDLSRGTDTQYF
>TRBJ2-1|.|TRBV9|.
TGTGCCAGCAGCGTTGGACAAAATGAGCAGTTCTTC
CASSVGQNEQFF
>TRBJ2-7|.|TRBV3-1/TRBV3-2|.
TGTGCCAGCAGCCATGGCGGAGCCTTTAAGAAGCAGTACTTC
CASSHGGAFKKQYF
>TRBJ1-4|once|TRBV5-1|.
TGCGCCAGCAGCTTGGCAGGGGTCGGGAATGAAAAACTGTTTTTT
CASSLAGVGNEKLFF
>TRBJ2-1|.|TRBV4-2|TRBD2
TGTGCCAGCAGCCAAGCCTCTCTAGCGGGAGCCGGATACAATGAGCAGTTCTTC
CASSQASLAGAGYNEQFF
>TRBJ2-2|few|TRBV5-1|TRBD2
TGCGCCAGCAGCTTGGCCTCGGGACTAGCGGGAGGACGGGGCACCGGGGAGCTGTTTTTT
CASSLASGLAGGRGTGELFF
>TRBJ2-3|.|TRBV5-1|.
TGCGCCAGCAGATCGGGCGGGACCTCTAGCACAGATACGCAGTATTTT
CASRSGGTSSTDTQYF
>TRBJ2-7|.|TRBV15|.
TGTGCCACCAGCATTGACAGGAGCTCCTACGAGCAGTACTTC
CATSIDRSSYEQYF
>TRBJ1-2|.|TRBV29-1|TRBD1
TGCAGCGTTTTTAGTGAGGGGGCCGGCTATGGCTACACCTTC
CSVFSEGAGYGYTF
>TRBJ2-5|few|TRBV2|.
TGTGCCAGCAAGGGGGGGCTGTGGGAGACCCAGTACTTC
CASKGGLWETQYF
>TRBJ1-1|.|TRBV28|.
TGTGCCAGCACCCCGAGATTACGCACTGAAGCTTTCTTT
CASTPRLRTEAFF
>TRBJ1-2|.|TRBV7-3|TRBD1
TGTGCCAGCAGCTTAAGCAGGGGGAGAGGCTACACCTTC
CASSLSRGRGYTF
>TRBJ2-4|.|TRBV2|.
TGTGCCAGCAGTATGACTGGTAACATTCAGTACTTC
CASSMTGNIQYF
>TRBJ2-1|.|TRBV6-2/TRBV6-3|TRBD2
TGTGCCAGCAGTTCCGGTAGGGCGGGAGGGCCTTTAGATGAGCAGTTCTTC
CASSSGRAGGPLDEQFF
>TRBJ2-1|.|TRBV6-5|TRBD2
TGTGCCAGCAGCGGTAGCGGGACCTACAATGAGCAGTTCTTC
CASSGSGTYNEQFF
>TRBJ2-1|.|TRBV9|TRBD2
TGTGCCAGCAGCAGCATGGGCGGGAGGTGGGGCAATGAGCAGTTCTTC
CASSSMGGRWGNEQFF
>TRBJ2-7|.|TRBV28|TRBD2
TGTGCCAGCAGTTCCAGACGACTAGCGGGTACCTACGAGCAGTACTTC
CASSSRRLAGTYEQYF
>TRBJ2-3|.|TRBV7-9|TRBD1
TGTGCCAGCAGCCAGGGGGCTGATACGCAGTATTTT
CASSQGADTQYF
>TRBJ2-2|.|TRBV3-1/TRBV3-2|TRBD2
TGTGCCAGCAGCCTACTAGCGGGAGGTCGAACCGGGGAGCTGTTTTTT
CASSLLAGGRTGELFF
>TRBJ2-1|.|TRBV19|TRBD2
TGTGCCAGTAGTATAGGTGGGCCTAGCGGGACCTACAATGAGCAGTTCTTC
CASSIGGPSGTYNEQFF
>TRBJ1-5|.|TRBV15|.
TGTGCCACCAGCAGAGCCACAGGGTCCCTCCAGTATGGCAATCAGCCCCAGCATTTT
CATSRATGSLQYGNQPQHF
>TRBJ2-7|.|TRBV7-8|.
TGTGCCAGCAGCATACCACAGGGTGGCTACGAGCAGTACTTC
CASSIPQGGYEQYF
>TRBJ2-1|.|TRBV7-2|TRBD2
TGTGCCAGCAGCTTATCGGGGAGCGGGATAACGGGCATGGAGCAGTTCTTC
CASSLSGSGITGMEQFF
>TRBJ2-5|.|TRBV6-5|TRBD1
TGTGCCAGCAGATACCTGGGACAGAAAGGGGAGACCCAGTACTTC
CASRYLGQKGETQYF
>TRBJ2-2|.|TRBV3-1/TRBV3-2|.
TGTGCCAGCAGCCAGACAGTGATTACCGGGGAGCTGTTTTTT
CASSQTVITGELFF
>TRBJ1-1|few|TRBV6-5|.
TGTGCCAGCGGCGGCCGGGGGGTTTACACTGAAGCTTTCTTT
CASGGRGVYTEAFF
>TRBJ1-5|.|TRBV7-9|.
TGTGCCAGCAGGCTAAACCCAAATCAGCCCCAGCATTTT
CASRLNPNQPQHF
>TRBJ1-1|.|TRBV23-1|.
TGCGCCAGCAGTCAATTATATTCGATCCACGGGAGATCGGACATGAACACTGAAGCTTTCTTT
CASSQLYSIHGRSDMNTEAFF
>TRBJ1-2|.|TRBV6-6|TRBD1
TGTGCCAGCAGTTACTCGGGACAGGGGGAAAACTATGGCTACACCTTC
CASSYSGQGENYGYTF
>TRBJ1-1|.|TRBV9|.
TGTGCCAGCAGCGTATCCTCAGAGAACACTGAAGCTTTCTTT
CASSVSSENTEAFF
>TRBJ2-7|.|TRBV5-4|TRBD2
TGTGCCAGCAGCTCCTTAGCGGGAGTCCCCTACGAGCAGTACTTC
CASSSLAGVPYEQYF
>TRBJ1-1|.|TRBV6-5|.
TGTGCCAGCAGGCCAACTTGGGAGACTGAAGCTTTCTTT
CASRPTWETEAFF